This is a list of T cell receptor beta chains from one sample in a study of vaccination effects on CD4 cells after COVID-19. For these receptors, no antigen is known. TCRdb's copy holds only in-frame clones and misses some; the assay was immunoSEQ multiplex PCR. The table includes some 31,000 clones, 55% to 85% detected once. The sample was CD4+ T cells from PBMCs cultured with HCoV-OC43 spike peptides, taken before COVID-19 vaccination. These receptors came from a human donor who received a COVID-19 vaccine. CDR3s include the opening cysteine and the closing phenylalanine or tryptophan. The D gene is left open where the match is weak. The size field is filled for only some rows; it gives once, few, many or a size class.

>TRBV18|TRBJ1-5|-|TRBD1
CASSPLGTGAYSNQPQHF
TGTGCCAGCTCACCTTTGGGGACAGGGGCGTATAGCAATCAGCCCCAGCATTTT
>TRBV7-9|TRBJ1-2|-|-
CASSLAGHQRRGYTF
TGTGCCAGCAGCCTAGCGGGACACCAACGACGTGGCTACACCTTC
>TRBV28|TRBJ2-7|-|-
CASSLSRSGRDF
TGTGCCAGCAGTTTATCAAGGTCCGGCAGGGATTTC
>TRBV12-3/TRBV12-4|TRBJ1-2|few|-
CASSSDGLYGYTF
TGTGCCAGCAGTTCCGACGGACTCTATGGCTACACCTTC
>TRBV6-2/TRBV6-3|TRBJ1-5|few|-
CASSHEVPRSRSQHF
TGTGCCAGCAGCCATGAAGTCCCGCGGTCGCGCTCCCAGCATTTT
>TRBV4-1|TRBJ2-7|-|-
CASSLGGQGHEQYF
TGCGCCAGCAGCCTAGGGGGGCAGGGGCACGAGCAGTACTTC
>TRBV11-3|TRBJ2-2|-|-
CASSGGRHTGELFF
TGTGCCAGCAGCGGGGGGAGACACACCGGGGAGCTGTTTTTT
>TRBV29-1|TRBJ2-7|-|-
CSVGITWGPASYEQYF
TGCAGCGTGGGGATCACATGGGGTCCGGCATCCTACGAGCAGTACTTC
>TRBV7-2|TRBJ2-7|-|-
CASSSRLGYEQYF
TGTGCCAGCAGCTCTAGGCTAGGTTACGAGCAGTACTTC
>TRBV12-3/TRBV12-4|TRBJ2-4|-|-
CASSLVGKNIQYF
TGTGCCAGCAGTTTGGTGGGCAAAAACATTCAGTACTTC
>TRBV3-1/TRBV3-2|TRBJ1-6|-|-
CASSQSVNSPLHF
TGTGCCAGCAGCCAATCCGTGAATTCACCCCTCCACTTT
>TRBV2|TRBJ2-7|-|-
CASSRDNAYEQYF
TGTGCCAGCAGCCGGGACAACGCCTACGAGCAGTACTTC
>TRBV3-1/TRBV3-2|TRBJ1-2|few|-
CASSQIQLAGKNYGYTF
TGTGCCAGCAGCCAAATTCAGTTGGCAGGGAAGAACTATGGCTACACCTTC
>TRBV27|TRBJ2-1|-|TRBD1
CASSLWQGENEQFF
TGTGCCAGCAGTTTATGGCAGGGGGAGAATGAGCAGTTCTTC
>TRBV18|TRBJ1-2|-|-
CASSPPLDNYGYTF
TGTGCCAGCTCACCACCGTTAGATAACTATGGCTACACCTTC